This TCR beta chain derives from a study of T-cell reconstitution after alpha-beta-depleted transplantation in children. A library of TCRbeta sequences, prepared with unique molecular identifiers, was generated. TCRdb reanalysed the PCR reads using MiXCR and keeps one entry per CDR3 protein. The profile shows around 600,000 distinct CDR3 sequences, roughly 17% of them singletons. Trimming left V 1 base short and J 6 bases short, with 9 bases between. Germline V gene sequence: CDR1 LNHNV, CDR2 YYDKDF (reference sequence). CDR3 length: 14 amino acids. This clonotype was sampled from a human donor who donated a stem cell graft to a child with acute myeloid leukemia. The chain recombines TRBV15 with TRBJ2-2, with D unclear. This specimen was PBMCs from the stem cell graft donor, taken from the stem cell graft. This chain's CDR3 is CATSRGWVAGELFF. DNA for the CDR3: TGTGCCACCAGCAGAGGATGGGTAGCCGGGGAGCTGTTTTTT.